The 6 T cell receptor beta chains presented below share a single source sample, sequenced in a study of cytomegalovirus exposure and HLA in healthy donors. The study ran its PCR with 60 Vbeta and 13 Jbeta primers. Sequencing used immunoSEQ multiplex PCR; TCRdb keeps in-frame clones, though not all of them. The sample comprises hundreds of thousands of clones, around 89% of which are singletons, and less than 1.2% rests with the top ten. Specimen: PBMCs. These receptors were collected from a woman under 30 in good health and CMV-seronegative.

The V call is TRBV11-3, the J call TRBJ2-1, with TRBD2 identical over 7 bases. This CDR3 spans 13 amino acids. CDR1 and CDR2 (germline): SGHNT, YENEEA. After removal of 3 bases from V and 14 bases from J, the junction contained 10 bases not matched to a gene. CDR3: CASSLIGSAGEFF. The DNA of the CDR3 is TGTGCCAGCAGCTTGATTGGATCCGCGGGAGAGTTCTTC. The whole variable domain, filled in from reference TRBV11-3 and TRBJ2-1, reads EAGVVQSPRYKIIEKKQPVAFWCNPISGHNTLYWYLQNLGQGPELLIRYENEEAVDDSQLPKDRFSAERLKGVDSTLKIQPAELGDSAVYLCASSLIGSAGEFFGPGTRLTVL.

The chain joins TRBV6-5 to TRBJ1-6; D may be TRBD1 (6 bases). V lost 1 base, J lost 9 bases, and 13 bases lay in between. This CDR3 has 15 amino acids. Germline loops: CDR1 MNHEY, CDR2 SVGAGI. The CDR3 is CASSYYTGFGSPLHF. The CDR3 bases are TGTGCCAGCAGTTACTATACAGGGTTCGGTTCACCCCTCCACTTT.

This chain uses TRBV29-1 with TRBJ2-1; 7 bases are a match to TRBD1. The CDR3 loop spans 12 amino acids. CDR1 and CDR2 (germline): SQVTM, ANQGSEA. V shed 2 bases, J shed 12 bases, and the junction held 7 bases outside the gene matches. The CDR3 spells CSVESARGTQFF. The CDR3 region has the DNA TGCAGCGTTGAATCCGCCAGGGGGACGCAGTTCTTC.

This chain links TRBV4-2 with TRBJ2-3; 7 bases are a match to TRBD2. Germline lookup yields CDR1 LGHNA and CDR2 YNFKEQ. CDR3 length: 16 amino acids. Trimming removed 4 bases from V and 0 bases from J; junction bases left unmatched: 7. The CDR3 nucleotides are TGTGCCAGCAGCCCATTGGGGACTATTAGCACAGATACGCAGTATTTT. This gives the protein CASSPLGTISTDTQYF.

V and J are TRBV9 and TRBJ1-2, with 8 bases identical to TRBD1. The CDR3 runs to 15 residues. Germline V gene data show CDR1 as SGDLS and CDR2 as YYNGEE. The junction had 9 bases not matched to a gene; V was cut back by 3 bases and J by 5 bases. CDR3 protein: CASSAPNRGEYGYTF. For the CDR3, the DNA is TGTGCCAGCAGCGCACCGAACAGGGGGGAGTATGGCTACACCTTC.

This clone came up once. This chain joins TRBV7-2 and TRBJ2-7, with 7 bases aligning to TRBD2. Losses at the gene ends were 1 base for V and 3 bases for J; bases not matched to a gene: 12. Germline V gene data show CDR1 as SGHTA and CDR2 as FQGNSA. The CDR3 length is 17 residues. DNA for the CDR3: TGTGCCAGCAGCTTAGAATTGGGGGGGGAGTACGGCTACGAGCAGTACTTC. Residues: CASSLELGGEYGYEQYF.